Here is one T cell receptor beta chain with its context. The antigen remains unidentified. The data were obtained in a study of OX40 agonist ivuxolimab in advanced cancers. Findings of the study overall: Average numbers of expanded clones were greater in CD8+ T cells than in CD4+.

Produced via immunoSEQ multiplex PCR; TCRdb's table is partial and in-frame only. The profile shows about 62,000 clones, about 79% of them singletons. V lost 0 bases and J lost 3, with 6 bases in between. The CDR3 runs 13 residues. Germline-derived CDR1 and CDR2 are SGDLS and YYNGEE. The TCR originated in an adult with an advanced solid tumor such as melanoma, head and neck, liver or kidney cancer. The sequencing used CD4+ or CD8+ T cells sorted from blood, collected in a trial of the OX40 agonist ivuxolimab. This chain uses TRBV9 with TRBJ1-1; D gene uncertain. CDR3 sequence reads: CASSVGQHTEAFF. The CDR3 DNA sequence: TGTGCCAGCAGCGTAGGACAACACACTGAAGCTTTCTTT.